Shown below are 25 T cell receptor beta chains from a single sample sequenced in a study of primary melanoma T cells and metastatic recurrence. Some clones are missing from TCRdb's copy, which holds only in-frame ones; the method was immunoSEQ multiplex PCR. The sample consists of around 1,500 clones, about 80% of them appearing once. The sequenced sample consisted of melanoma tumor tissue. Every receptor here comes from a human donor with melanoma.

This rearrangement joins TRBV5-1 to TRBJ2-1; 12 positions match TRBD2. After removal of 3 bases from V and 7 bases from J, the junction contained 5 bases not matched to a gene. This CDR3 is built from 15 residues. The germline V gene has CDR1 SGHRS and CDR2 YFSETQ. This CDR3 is CASSYTLAGGNEQFF. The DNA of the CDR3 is TGCGCCAGCAGCTACACTCTAGCGGGAGGGAATGAGCAGTTCTTC.

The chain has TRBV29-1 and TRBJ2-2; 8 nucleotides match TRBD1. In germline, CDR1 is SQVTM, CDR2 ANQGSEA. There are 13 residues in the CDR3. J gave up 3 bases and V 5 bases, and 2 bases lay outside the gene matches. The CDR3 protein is CSVKGQDTGELFF. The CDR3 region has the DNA TGCAGCGTTAAGGGACAGGACACCGGGGAGCTGTTTTTT.

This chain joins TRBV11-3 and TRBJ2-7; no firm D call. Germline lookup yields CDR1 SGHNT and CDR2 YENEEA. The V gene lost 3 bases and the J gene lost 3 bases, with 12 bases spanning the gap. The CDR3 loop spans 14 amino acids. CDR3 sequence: CASSFRQENYEQYF. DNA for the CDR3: TGTGCCAGCAGCTTTCGCCAGGAAAACTACGAGCAGTACTTC.

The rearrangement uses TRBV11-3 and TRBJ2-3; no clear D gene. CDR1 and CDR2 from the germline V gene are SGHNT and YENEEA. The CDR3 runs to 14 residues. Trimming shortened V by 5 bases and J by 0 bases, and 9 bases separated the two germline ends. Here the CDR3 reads CASSPLLSTDTQYF. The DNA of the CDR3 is TGTGCCAGCAGCCCACTACTTAGCACAGATACGCAGTATTTT.

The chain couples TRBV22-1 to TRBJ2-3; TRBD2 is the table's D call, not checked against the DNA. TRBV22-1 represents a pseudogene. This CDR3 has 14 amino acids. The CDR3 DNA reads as TGTGCCAGCAGTTTAGGACTAAACACAGATACGCAGTATTTT. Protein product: CASSLGLNTDTQYF.

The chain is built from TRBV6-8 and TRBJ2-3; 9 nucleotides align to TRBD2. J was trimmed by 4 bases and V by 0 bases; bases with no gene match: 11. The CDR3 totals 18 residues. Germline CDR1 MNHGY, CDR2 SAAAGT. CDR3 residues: CASSYSRDGTSRADTQYF. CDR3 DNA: TGTGCCAGCAGTTACTCACGAGATGGGACTAGCCGGGCAGATACGCAGTATTTT.

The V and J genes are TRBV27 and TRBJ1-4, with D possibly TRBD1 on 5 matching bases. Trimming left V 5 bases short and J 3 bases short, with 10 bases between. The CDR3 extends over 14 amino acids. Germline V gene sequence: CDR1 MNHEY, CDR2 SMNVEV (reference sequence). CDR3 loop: CASSNIGANEKLFF. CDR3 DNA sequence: TGTGCCAGCAGTAATATAGGGGCTAATGAAAAACTGTTTTTT. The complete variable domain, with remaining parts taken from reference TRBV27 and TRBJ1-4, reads EAQVTQNPRYLITVTGKKLTVTCSQNMNHEYMSWYRQDPGLGLRQIYYSMNVEVTDKGDVPEGYKVSRKEKRNFPLILESPSPNQTSLYFCASSNIGANEKLFFGSGTQLSVL.

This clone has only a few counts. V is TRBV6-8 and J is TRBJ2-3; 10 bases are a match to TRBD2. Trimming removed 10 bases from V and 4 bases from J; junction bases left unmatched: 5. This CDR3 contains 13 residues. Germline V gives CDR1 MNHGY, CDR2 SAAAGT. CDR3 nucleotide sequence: TGTGCCATCTCCAGCGGGAGGGCAGATACGCAGTATTTT. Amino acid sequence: CAISSGRADTQYF.

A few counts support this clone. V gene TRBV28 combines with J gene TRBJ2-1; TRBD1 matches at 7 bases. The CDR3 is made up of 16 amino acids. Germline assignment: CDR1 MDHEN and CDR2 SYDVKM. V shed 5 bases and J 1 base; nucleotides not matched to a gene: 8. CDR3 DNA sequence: TGTGCCAGCAGTCCTACAGGGGATTCATCCTACAATGAGCAGTTCTTC. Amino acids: CASSPTGDSSYNEQFF.

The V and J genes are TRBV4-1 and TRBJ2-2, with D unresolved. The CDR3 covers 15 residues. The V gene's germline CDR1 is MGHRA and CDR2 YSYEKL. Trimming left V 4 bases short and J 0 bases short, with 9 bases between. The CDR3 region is CASSPQRTNTGELFF. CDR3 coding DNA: TGCGCCAGCAGCCCTCAGCGAACGAACACCGGGGAGCTGTTTTTT.

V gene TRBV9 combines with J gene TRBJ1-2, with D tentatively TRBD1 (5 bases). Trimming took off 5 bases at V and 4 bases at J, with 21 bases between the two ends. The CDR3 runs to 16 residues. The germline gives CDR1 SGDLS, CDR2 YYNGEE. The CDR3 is CASSVRAGRGGYGYTF. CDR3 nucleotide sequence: TGTGCCAGCAGTGTGAGGGCAGGGAGGGGCGGCTATGGCTACACCTTC.

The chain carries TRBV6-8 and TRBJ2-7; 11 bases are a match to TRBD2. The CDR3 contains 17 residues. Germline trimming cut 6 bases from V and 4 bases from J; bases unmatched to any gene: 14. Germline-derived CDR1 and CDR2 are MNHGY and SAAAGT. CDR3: CASSRTASSGRLYEQYF. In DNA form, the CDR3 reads TGTGCCAGCAGCCGCACGGCATCTAGCGGGAGGCTTTACGAGCAGTACTTC.

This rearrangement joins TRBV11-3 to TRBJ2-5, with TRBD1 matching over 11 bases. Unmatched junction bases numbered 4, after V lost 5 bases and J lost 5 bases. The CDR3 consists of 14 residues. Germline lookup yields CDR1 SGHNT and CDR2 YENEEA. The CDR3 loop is CASSRTGGRETQYF. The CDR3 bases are TGTGCCAGCAGCCGGACAGGGGGCCGGGAGACCCAGTACTTC.

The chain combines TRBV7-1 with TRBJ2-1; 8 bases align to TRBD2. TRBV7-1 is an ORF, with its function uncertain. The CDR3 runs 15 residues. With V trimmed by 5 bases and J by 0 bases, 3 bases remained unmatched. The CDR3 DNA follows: TGTGCCAGCAGCGAAAGCGGGAGCTCCTACAATGAGCAGTTCTTC. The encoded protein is CASSESGSSYNEQFF.

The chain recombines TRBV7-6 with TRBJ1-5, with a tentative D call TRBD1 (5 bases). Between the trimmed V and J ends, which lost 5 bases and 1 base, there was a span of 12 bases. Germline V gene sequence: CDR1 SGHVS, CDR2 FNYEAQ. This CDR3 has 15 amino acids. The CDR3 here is CASSRGVGSNQPQHF. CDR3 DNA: TGTGCCAGCAGCCGAGGGGTAGGAAGCAATCAGCCCCAGCATTTT.

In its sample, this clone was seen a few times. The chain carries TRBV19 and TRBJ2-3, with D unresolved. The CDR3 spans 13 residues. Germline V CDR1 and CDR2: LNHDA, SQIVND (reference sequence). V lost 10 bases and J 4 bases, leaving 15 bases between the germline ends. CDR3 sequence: CAIQAGGPDTQYF. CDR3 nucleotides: TGTGCCATCCAGGCAGGCGGCCCAGATACGCAGTATTTT.

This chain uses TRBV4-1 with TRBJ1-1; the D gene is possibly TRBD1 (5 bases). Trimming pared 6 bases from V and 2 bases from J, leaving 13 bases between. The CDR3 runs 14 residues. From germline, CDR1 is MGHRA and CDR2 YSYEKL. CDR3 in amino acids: CASRTVTENTEAFF. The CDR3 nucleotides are TGCGCCAGCAGAACCGTGACAGAAAACACTGAAGCTTTCTTT.

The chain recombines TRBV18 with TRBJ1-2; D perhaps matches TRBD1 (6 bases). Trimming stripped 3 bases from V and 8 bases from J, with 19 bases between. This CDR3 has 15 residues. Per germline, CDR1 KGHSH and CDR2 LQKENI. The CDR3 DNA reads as TGTGCCAGCTCACCCTCGGACAGTCCCTCTGGAGGCTACACCTTC. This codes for CASSPSDSPSGGYTF.

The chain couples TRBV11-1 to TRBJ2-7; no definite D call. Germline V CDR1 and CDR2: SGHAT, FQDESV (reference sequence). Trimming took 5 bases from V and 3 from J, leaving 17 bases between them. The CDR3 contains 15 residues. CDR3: CASSEKWGSLYEQYF. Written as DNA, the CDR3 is TGTGCCAGCAGCGAAAAATGGGGTTCCCTCTACGAGCAGTACTTC.

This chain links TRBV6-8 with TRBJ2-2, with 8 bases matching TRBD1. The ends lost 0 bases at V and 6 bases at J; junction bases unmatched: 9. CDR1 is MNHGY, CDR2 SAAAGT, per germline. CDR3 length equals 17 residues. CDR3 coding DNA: TGTGCCAGCAGTTACTCGTCAGGGGGCGCATTCCCCGGGGAGCTGTTTTTT. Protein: CASSYSSGGAFPGELFF.

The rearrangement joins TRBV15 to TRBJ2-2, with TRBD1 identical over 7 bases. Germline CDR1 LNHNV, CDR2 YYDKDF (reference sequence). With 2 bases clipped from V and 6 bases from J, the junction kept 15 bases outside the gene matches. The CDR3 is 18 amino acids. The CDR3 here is CATSRNRDRARGPGELFF. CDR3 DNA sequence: TGTGCCACCAGCAGAAACCGAGACAGGGCCCGTGGACCCGGGGAGCTGTTTTTT.

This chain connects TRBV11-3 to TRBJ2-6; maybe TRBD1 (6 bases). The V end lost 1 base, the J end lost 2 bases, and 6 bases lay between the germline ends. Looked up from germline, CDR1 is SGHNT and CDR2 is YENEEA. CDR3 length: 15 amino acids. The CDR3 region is CASSLGGPGANVLTF. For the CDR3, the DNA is TGTGCCAGCAGCTTAGGGGGGCCTGGGGCCAACGTCCTGACTTTC.

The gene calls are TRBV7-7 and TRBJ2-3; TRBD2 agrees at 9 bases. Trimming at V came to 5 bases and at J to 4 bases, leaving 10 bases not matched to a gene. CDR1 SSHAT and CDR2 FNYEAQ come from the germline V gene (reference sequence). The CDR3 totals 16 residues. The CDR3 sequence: CASSQGLAGAADTQYF. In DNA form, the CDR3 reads TGTGCCAGCAGCCAGGGGTTAGCGGGAGCGGCAGATACGCAGTATTTT.

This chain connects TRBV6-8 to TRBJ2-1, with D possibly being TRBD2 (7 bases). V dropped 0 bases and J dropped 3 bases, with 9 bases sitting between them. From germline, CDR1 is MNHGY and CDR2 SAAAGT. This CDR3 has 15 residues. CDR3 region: CASSYSRGLYNEQFF. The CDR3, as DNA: TGTGCCAGCAGTTACTCGCGGGGGCTCTACAATGAGCAGTTCTTC.

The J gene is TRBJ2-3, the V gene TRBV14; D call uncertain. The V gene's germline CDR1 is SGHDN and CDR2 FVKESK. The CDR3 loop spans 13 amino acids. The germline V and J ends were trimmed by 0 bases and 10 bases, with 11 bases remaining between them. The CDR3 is CASSQDPVNSQYF. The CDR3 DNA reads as TGTGCCAGCAGCCAAGATCCAGTAAATTCGCAGTATTTT.